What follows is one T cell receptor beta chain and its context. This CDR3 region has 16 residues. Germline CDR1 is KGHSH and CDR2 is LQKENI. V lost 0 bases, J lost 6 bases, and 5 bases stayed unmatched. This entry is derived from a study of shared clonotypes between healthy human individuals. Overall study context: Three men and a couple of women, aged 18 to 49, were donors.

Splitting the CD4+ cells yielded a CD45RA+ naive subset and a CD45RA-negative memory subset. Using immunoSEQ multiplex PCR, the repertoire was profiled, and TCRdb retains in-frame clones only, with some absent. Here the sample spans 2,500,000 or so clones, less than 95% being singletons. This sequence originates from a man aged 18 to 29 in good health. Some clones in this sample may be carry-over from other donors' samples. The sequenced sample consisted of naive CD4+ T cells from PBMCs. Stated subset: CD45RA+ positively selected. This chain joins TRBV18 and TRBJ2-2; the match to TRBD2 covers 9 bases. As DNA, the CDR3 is TGTGCCAGCTCACCACCAGCGGGAGGCCAGGCCGGGGAGCTGTTTTTT. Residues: CASSPPAGGQAGELFF. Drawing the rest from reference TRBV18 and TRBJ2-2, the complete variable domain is NAGVMQNPRHLVRRRGQEARLRCSPMKGHSHVYWYRQLPEEGLKFMVYLQKENIIDESGMPKERFSAEFPKEGPSILRIQQVVRGDSAAYFCASSPPAGGQAGELFFGEGSRLTVL.